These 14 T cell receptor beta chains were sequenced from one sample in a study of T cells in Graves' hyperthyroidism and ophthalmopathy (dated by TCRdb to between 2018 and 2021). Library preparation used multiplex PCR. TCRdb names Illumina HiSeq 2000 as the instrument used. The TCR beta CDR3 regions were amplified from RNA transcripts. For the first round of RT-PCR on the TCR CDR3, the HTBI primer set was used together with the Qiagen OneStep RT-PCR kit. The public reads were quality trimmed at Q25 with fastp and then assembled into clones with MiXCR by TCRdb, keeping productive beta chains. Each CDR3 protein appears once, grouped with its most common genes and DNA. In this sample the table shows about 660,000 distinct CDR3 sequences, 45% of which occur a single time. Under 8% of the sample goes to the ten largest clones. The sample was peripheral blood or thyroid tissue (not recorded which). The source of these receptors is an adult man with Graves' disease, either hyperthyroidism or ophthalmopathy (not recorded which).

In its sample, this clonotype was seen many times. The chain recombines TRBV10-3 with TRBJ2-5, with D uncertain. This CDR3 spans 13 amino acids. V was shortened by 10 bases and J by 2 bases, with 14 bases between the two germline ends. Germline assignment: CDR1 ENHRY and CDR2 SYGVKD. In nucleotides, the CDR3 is TGTGCCACCACCCGGGCGGTTCAAGAGACCCAGTACTTC. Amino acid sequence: CATTRAVQETQYF.

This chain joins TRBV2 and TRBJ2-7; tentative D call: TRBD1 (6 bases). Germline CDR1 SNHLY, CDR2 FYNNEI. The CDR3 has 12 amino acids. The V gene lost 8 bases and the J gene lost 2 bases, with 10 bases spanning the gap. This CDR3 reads CASVKGAYEQYF. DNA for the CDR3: TGTGCCAGCGTTAAGGGGGCCTACGAGCAGTACTTC. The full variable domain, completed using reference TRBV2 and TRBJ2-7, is EPEVTQTPSHQVTQMGQEVILRCVPISNHLYFYWYRQILGQKVEFLVSFYNNEISEKSEIFDDQFSVERPDGSNFTLKIRSTKLEDSAMYFCASVKGAYEQYFGPGTRLTVT.

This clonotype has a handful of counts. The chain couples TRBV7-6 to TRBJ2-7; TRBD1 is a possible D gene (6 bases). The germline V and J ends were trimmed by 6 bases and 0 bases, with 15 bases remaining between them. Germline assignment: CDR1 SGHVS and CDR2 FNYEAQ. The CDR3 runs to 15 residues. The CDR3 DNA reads TGTGCCAGCAGTGAAGCGAGGGGGTTCTCCTACGAGCAGTACTTC. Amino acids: CASSEARGFSYEQYF.

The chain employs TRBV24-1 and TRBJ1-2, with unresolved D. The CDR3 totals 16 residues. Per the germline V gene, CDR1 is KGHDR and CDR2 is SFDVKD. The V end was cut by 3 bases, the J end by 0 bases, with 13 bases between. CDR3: CATSDDGWDSNYGYTF. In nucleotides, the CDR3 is TGTGCCACCAGTGATGATGGTTGGGATTCTAACTATGGCTACACCTTC.

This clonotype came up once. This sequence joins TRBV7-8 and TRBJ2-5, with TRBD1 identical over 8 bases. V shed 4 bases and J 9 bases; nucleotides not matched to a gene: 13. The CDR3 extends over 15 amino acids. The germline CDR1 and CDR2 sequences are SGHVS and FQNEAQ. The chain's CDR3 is CASSSRTGPGQPQYF. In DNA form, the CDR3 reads TGTGCCAGCAGCTCACGGACAGGGCCCGGACAGCCCCAGTACTTC.

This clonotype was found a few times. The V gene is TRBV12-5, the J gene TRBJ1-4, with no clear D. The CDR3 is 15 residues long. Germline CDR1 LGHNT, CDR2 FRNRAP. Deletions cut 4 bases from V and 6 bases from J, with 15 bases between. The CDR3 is CASGSRSGGDEKLFF. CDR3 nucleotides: TGTGCTAGTGGTTCTCGCTCCGGTGGAGATGAAAAACTGTTTTTT.

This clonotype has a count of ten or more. CDR3 protein: CSARDNSPLHF. In nucleotides, the CDR3 is TGCAGTGCTAGAGATAATTCACCCCTCCACTTT. This sequence joins TRBV20-1 and TRBJ1-6; D is uncertain. The CDR3 has 11 residues. The germline V gene has CDR1 DFQATT and CDR2 SNEGSKA (reference sequence). V dropped 0 bases and J dropped 6 bases, with 0 bases sitting between them.

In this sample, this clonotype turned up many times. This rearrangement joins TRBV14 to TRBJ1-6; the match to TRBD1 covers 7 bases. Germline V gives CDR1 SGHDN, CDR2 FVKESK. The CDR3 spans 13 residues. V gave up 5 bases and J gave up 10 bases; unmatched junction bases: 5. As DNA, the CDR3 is TGTGCCAGCAGCGTAACAGGGGCATCACCCCTCCACTTT. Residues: CASSVTGASPLHF. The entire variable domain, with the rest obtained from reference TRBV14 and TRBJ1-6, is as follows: EAGVTQFPSHSVIEKGQTVTLRCDPISGHDNLYWYRRVMGKEIKFLLHFVKESKQDESGMPNNRFLAERTGGTYSTLKVQPAELEDSGVYFCASSVTGASPLHFGNGTRLTVT.

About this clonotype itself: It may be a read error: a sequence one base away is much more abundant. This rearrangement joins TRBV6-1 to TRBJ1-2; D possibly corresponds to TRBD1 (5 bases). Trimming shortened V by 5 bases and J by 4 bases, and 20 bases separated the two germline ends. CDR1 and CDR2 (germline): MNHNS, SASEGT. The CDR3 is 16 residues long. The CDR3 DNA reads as TGTGCCAGCAGTACGATTAGTATACAGGTGGGCTATGGCTACACCTTC. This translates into CASSTISIQVGYGYTF.

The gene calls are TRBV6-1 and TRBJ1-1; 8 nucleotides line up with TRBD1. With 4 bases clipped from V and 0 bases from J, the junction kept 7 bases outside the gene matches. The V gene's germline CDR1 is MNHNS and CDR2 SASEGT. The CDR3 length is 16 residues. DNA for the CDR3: TGTGCCAGCAGTGTTGGACAGGGACTTATGAACACTGAAGCTTTCTTT. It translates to CASSVGQGLMNTEAFF.

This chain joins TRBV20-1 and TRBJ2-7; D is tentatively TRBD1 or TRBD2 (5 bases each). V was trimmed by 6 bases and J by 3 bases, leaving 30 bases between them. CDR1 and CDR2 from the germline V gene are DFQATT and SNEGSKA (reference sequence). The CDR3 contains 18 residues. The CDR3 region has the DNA TGCAGTGCGAGTATCCACGTGCCCGGGGCCGGGGTAAACTACGAGCAGTACTTC. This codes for CSASIHVPGAGVNYEQYF.

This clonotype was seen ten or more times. The CDR3 region is CATSRDTGYTGELFF. CDR3 nucleotide sequence: TGTGCCACCAGCAGAGATACGGGATACACCGGGGAGCTGTTTTTT. This chain uses TRBV15 with TRBJ2-2; TRBD2 is a possible D gene (5 bases). This CDR3 is 15 amino acids long. Trimming left V 0 bases short and J 3 bases short, with 8 bases between. Germline CDR1 is LNHNV and CDR2 is YYDKDF (reference sequence).

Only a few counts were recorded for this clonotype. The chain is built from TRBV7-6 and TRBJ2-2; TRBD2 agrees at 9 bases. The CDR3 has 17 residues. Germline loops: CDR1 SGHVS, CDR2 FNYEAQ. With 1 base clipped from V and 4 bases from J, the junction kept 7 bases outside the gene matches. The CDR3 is CASSLGVSGSITGELFF. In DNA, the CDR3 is TGTGCCAGCAGCTTAGGGGTTAGCGGGAGTATCACCGGGGAGCTGTTTTTT.

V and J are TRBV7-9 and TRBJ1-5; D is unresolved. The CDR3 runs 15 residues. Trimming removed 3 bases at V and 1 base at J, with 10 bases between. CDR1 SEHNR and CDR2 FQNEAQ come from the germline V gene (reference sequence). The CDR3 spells CASSFRRQSNQPQHF. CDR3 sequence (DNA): TGTGCCAGCAGCTTTAGAAGACAAAGCAATCAGCCCCAGCATTTT.